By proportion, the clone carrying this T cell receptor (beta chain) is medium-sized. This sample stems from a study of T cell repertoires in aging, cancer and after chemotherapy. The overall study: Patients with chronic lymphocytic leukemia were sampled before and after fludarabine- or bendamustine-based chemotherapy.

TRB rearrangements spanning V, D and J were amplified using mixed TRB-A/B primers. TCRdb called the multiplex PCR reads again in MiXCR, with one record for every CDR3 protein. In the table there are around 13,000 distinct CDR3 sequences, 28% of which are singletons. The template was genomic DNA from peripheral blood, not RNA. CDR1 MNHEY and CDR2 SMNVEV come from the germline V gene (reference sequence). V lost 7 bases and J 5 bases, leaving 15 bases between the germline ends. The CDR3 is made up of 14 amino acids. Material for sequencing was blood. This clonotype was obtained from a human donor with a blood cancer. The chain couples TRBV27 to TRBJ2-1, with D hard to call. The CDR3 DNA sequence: TGTGCCAGCATTGACGGTGCCCCGAACAATGAGCAGTTCTTC. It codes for CASIDGAPNNEQFF.